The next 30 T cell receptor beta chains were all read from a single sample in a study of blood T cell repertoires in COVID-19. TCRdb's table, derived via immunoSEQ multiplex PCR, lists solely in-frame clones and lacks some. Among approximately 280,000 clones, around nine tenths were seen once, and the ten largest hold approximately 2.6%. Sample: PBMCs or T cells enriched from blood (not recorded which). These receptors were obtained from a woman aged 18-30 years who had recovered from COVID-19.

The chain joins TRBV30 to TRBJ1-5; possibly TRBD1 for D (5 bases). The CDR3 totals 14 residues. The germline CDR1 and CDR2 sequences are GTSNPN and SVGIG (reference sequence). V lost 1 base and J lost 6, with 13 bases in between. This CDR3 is CAWSANQGIQPQHF. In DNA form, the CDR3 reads TGTGCCTGGAGTGCGAACCAGGGAATTCAGCCCCAGCATTTT. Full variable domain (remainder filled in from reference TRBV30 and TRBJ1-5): SQTIHQWPATLVQPVGSPLSLECTVEGTSNPNLYWYRQAAGRGLQLLFYSVGIGQISSEVPQNLSASRPQDRQFILSSKKLLLSDSGFYLCAWSANQGIQPQHFGDGTRLSIL.

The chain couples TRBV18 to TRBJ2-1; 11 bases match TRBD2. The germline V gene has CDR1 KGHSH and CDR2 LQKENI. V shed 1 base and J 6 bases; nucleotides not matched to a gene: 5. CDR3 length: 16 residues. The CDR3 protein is CASSPLTSGTANEQFF. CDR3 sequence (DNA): TGTGCCAGCTCACCACTGACTAGCGGGACAGCCAATGAGCAGTTCTTC.

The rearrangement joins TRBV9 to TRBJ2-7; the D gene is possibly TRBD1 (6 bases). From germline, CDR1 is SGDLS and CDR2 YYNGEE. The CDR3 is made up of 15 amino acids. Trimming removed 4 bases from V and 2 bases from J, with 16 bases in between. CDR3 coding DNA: TGTGCCAGCAGCAAGTGGGACACTTTGGCCTACGAGCAGTACTTC. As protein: CASSKWDTLAYEQYF.

CDR3 amino acids: CASSDRTGLTFF. CDR3 bases: TGTGCCAGCAGTGATAGGACAGGTCTGACTTTCTTT. The chain combines TRBV6-2 or TRBV6-3 with TRBJ1-1; 7 bases line up with TRBD1. CDR3 length: 12 amino acids. Germline V gene lookup returns CDR1 MNHEY and CDR2 SVGEGT. Trimming removed 5 bases from V and 12 bases from J; junction bases left unmatched: 9.

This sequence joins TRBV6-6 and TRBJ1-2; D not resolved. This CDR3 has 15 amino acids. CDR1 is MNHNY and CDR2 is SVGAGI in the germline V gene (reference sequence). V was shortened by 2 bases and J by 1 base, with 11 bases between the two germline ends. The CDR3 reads CASSYSFEDNYGYTF. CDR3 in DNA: TGTGCCAGCAGTTACAGTTTCGAGGATAACTATGGCTACACCTTC.

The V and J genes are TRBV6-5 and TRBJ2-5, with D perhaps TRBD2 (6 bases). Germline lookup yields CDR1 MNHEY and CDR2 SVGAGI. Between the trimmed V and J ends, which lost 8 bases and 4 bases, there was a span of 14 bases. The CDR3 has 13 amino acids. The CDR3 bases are TGTGCCAGCGAGCGGTCCGGGGGAGAGACCCAGTACTTC. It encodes CASERSGGETQYF.

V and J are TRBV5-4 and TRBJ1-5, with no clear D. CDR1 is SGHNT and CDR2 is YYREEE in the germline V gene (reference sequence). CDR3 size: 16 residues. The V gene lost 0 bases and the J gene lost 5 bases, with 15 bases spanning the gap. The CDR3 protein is CASSLEYECVHQPQHF. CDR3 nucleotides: TGTGCCAGCAGCTTGGAGTATGAGTGTGTGCATCAGCCCCAGCATTTT.

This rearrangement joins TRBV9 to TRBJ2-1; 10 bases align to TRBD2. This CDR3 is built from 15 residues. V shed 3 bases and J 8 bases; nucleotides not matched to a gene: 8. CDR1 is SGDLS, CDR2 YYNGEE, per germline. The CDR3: CASSDQREGRDEQFF. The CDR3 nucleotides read TGTGCCAGCAGCGATCAGCGGGAGGGCCGCGATGAGCAGTTCTTC.

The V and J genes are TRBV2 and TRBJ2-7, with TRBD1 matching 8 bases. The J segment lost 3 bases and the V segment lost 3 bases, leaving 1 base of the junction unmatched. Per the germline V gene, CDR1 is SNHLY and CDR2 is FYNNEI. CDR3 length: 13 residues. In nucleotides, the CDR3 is TGTGCCAGCAGTGACAGGGGGCTCTACGAGCAGTACTTC. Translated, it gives CASSDRGLYEQYF.

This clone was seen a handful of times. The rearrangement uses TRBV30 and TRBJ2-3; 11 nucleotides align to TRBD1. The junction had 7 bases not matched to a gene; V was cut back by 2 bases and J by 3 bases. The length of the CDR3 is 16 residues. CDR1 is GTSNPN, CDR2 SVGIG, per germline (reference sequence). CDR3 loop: CAWSSGTGGRTDTQYF. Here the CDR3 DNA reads TGTGCCTGGAGTTCAGGGACAGGGGGTAGGACAGATACGCAGTATTTT.

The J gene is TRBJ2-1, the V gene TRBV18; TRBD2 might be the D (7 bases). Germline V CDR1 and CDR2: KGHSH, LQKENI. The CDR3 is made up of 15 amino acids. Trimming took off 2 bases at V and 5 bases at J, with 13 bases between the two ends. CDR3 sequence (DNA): TGTGCCAGCTCACCAGGGGGCGGGAGTGACAATGAGCAGTTCTTC. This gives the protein CASSPGGGSDNEQFF.

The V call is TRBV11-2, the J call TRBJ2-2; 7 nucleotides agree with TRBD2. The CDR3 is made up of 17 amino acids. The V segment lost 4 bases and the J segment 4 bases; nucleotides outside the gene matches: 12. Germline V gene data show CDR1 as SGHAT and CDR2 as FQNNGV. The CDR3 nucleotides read TGTGCCAGCAGCTCTAACCGAGGGGACTACTCCACCGGGGAGCTGTTTTTT. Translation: CASSSNRGDYSTGELFF.

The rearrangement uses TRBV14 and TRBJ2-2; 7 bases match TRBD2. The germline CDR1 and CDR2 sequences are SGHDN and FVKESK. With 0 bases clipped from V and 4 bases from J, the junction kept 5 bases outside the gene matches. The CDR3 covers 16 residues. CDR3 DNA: TGTGCCAGCAGCCAAGAGGGTCCTAGCGGCACCGGGGAGCTGTTTTTT. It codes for CASSQEGPSGTGELFF.

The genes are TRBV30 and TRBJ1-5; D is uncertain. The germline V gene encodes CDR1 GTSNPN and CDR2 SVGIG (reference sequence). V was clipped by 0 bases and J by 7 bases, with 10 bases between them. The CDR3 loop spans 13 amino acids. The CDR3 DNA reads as TGTGCCTGGAGTGTTACCCAGGCGCAGCCCCAGCATTTT. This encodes CAWSVTQAQPQHF. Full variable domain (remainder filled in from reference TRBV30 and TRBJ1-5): SQTIHQWPATLVQPVGSPLSLECTVEGTSNPNLYWYRQAAGRGLQLLFYSVGIGQISSEVPQNLSASRPQDRQFILSSKKLLLSDSGFYLCAWSVTQAQPQHFGDGTRLSIL.

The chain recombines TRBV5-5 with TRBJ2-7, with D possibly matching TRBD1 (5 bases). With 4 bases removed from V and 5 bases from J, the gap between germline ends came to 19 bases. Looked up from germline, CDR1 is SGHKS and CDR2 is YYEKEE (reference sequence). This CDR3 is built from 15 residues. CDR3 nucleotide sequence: TGTGCCAGCAGCGCGTCGACAGAGCCAAACAACGAGCAGTACTTC. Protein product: CASSASTEPNNEQYF. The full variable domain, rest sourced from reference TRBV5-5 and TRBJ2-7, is DAGVTQSPTHLIKTRGQQVTLRCSPISGHKSVSWYQQVLGQGPQFIFQYYEKEERGRGNFPDRFSARQFPNYSSELNVNALLLGDSALYLCASSASTEPNNEQYFGPGTRLTVT.

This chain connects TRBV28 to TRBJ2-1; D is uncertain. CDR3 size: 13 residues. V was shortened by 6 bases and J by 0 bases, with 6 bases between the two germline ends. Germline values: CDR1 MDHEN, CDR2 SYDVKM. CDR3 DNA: TGTGCCAGCAGGATCAGCTCCTACAATGAGCAGTTCTTC. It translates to CASRISSYNEQFF.

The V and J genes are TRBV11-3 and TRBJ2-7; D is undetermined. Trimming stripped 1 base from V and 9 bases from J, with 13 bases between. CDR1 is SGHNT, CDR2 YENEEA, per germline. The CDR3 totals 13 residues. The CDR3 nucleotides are TGTGCCAGCAGCTTAGTACCGCCCGGTCGGCAGTACTTC. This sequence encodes CASSLVPPGRQYF.

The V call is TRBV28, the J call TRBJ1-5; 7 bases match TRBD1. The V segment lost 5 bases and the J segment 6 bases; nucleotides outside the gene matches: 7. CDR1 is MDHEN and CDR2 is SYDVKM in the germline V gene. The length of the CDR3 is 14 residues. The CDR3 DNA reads TGTGCCAGCAGTCCACAGACAGGGATTCAGCCCCAGCATTTT. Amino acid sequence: CASSPQTGIQPQHF.

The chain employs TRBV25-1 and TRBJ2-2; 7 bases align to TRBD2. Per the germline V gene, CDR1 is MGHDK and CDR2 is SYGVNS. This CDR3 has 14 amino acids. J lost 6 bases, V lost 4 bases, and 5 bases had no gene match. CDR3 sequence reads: CASSAQAGAGELFF. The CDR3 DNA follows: TGTGCCAGCAGTGCCCAGGCGGGGGCCGGGGAGCTGTTTTTT.

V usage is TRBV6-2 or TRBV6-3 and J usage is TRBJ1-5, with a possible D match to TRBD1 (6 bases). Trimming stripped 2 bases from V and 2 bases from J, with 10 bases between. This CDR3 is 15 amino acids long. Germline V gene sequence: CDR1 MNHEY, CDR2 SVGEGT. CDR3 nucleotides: TGTGCCAGCAGTTACGGGGGCGCGGGCAATCAGCCCCAGCATTTT. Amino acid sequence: CASSYGGAGNQPQHF.

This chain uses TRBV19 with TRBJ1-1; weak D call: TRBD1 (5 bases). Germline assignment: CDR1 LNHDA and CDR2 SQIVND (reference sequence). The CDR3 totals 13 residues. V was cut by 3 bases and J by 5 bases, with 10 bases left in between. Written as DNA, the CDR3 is TGTGCCAGTAGTATTTGGGGGGGAACTGAAGCTTTCTTT. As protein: CASSIWGGTEAFF.

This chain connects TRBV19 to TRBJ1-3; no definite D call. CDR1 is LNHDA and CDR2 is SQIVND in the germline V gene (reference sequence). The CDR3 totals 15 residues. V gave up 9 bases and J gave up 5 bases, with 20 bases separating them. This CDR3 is CASTSSRPYRNTIYF. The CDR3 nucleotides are TGTGCCAGCACCAGTAGCCGACCTTACCGAAACACCATATATTTT.

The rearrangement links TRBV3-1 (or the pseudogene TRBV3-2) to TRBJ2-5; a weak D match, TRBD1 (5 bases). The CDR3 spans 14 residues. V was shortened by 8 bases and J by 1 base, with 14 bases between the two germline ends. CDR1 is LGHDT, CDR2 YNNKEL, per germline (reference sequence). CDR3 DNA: TGTGCCAGCCGCTCAAGGGGCAGCCAAGAGACCCAGTACTTC. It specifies CASRSRGSQETQYF.

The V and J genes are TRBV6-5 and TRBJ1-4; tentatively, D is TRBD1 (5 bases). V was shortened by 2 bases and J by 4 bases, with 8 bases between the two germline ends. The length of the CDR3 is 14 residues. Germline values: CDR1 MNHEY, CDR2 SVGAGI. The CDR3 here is CASSYDSNNEKLFF. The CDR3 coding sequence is TGTGCCAGCAGTTACGACAGTAATAATGAAAAACTGTTTTTT.

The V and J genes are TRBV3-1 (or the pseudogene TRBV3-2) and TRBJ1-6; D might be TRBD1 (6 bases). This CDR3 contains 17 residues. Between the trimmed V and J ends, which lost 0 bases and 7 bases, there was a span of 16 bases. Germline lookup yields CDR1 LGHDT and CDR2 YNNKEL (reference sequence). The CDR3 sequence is CASSQEIGQGRNSPLHF. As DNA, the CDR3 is TGTGCCAGCAGCCAAGAGATTGGCCAGGGGCGAAATTCACCCCTCCACTTT.

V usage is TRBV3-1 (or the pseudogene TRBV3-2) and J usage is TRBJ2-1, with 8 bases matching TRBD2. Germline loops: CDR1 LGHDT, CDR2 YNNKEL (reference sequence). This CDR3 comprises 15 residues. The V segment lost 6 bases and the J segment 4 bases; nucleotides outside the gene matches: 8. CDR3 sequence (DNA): TGTGCCAGCAGGAGAAGCGGGAGAGGGTACAATGAGCAGTTCTTC. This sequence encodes CASRRSGRGYNEQFF.

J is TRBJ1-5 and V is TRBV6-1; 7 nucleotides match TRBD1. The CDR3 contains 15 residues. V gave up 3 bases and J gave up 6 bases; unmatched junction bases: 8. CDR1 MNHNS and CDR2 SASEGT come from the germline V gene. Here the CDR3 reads CASSDLYRGSQPQHF. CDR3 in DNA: TGTGCCAGCAGTGATCTCTACAGGGGAAGTCAGCCCCAGCATTTT.

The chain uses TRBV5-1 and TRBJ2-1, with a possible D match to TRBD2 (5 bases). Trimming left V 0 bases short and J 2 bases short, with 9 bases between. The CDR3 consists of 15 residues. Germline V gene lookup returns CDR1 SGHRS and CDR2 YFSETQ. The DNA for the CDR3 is TGCGCCAGCAGCTTGGAGCGGTTTACCTACAATGAGCAGTTCTTC. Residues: CASSLERFTYNEQFF.

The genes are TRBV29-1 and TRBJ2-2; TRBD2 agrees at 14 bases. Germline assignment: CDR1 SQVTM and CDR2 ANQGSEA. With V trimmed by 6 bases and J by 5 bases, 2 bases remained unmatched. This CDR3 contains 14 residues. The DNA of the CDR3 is TGCAGCGTGCGGACTAGCGGGAGGACCGGGGAGCTGTTTTTT. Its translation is CSVRTSGRTGELFF.

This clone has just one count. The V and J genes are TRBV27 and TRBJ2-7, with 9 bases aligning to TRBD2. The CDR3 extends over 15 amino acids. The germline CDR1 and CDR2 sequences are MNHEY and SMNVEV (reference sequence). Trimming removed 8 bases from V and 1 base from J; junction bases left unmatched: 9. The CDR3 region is CASSPPGLASYEQYF. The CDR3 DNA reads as TGTGCCAGCTCCCCCCCGGGACTAGCTTCCTACGAGCAGTACTTC.